This TCR beta chain was obtained from a study of shared clonotypes between healthy human individuals. Study overall: The study enrolled a couple of women and three men aged 18 to 49.

Profiled with immunoSEQ multiplex PCR; TCRdb holds only in-frame clones, not every one. The sample gives roughly 100,000 clones, about 70% of which show up once; approximately 25% is in the top ten. CD8 memory was a combination that joined CD45RO+ cells with CCR7-negative CD45RA+ TemRA cells. Trimming left V 2 bases short and J 4 bases short, with 12 bases between. Germline V gene data show CDR1 as KGHSH and CDR2 as LQKENI. The CDR3 has 14 amino acids. The chain recombines TRBV18 with TRBJ2-7, with D possibly being TRBD1 (5 bases). The TCR was taken from a woman aged 25 to 45 in good health. The sample comprised memory CD8+ T cells sorted from blood. Subset reported: CD45RO+ cells pooled with CCR7-negative TemRA cells. CDR3 protein: CASSPSTGPYEQYF. The CDR3 nucleotides read TGTGCCAGCTCACCAAGTACAGGCCCTTACGAGCAGTACTTC.